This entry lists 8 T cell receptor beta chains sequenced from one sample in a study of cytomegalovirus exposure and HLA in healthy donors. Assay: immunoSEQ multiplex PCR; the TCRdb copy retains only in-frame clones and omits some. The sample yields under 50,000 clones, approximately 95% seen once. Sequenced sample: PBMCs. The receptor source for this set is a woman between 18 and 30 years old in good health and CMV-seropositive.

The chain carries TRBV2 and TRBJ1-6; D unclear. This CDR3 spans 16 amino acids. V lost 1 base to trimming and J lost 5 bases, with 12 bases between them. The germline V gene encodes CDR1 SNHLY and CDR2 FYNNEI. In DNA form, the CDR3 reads TGTGCCAGCAGTGAAGTAGGCGTACAGCATAATTCACCCCTCCACTTT. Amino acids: CASSEVGVQHNSPLHF.

CDR3 region: CASSLSDYGYTF. The CDR3 bases are TGTGCCAGCAGCTTATCAGACTATGGCTACACCTTC. The rearrangement links TRBV7-9 to TRBJ1-2; D ambiguous. Germline-derived CDR1 and CDR2 are SEHNR and FQNEAQ (reference sequence). Trimming cost V 2 bases and J 3 bases, with 4 bases left between them. The CDR3 extends over 12 amino acids. Supplemented by reference TRBV7-9 and TRBJ1-2, the full variable domain reads DTGVSQNPRHKITKRGQNVTFRCDPISEHNRLYWYRQTLGQGPEFLTYFQNEAQLEKSRLLSDRFSAERPKGSFSTLEIQRTEQGDSAMYLCASSLSDYGYTFGSGTRLTVV.

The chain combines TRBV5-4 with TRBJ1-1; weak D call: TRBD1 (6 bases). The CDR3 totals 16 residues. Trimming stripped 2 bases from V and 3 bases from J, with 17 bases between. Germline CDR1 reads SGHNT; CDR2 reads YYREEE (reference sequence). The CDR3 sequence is CASSFTLDRMDTEAFF. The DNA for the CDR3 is TGTGCCAGCAGCTTCACCCTAGACAGGATGGACACTGAAGCTTTCTTT.

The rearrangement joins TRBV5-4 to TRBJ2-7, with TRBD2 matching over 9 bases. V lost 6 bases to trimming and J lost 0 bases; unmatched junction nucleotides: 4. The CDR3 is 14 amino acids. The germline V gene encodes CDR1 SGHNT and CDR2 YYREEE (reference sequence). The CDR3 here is CASKPLAGSYEQYF. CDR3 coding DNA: TGTGCCAGCAAACCACTAGCGGGCTCCTACGAGCAGTACTTC.

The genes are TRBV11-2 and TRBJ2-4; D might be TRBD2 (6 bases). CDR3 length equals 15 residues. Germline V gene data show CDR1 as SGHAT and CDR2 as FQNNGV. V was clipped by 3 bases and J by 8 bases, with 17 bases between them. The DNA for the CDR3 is TGTGCCAGCAGCTTTGGTTTGGGGCGGGGTGACATTCAGTACTTC. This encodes CASSFGLGRGDIQYF.

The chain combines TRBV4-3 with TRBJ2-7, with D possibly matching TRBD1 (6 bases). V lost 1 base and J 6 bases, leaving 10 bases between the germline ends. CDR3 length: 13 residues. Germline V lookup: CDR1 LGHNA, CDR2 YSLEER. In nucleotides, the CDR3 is TGCGCCAGCAGCCAAGTAATACAGGGCGAGCAGTACTTC. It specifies CASSQVIQGEQYF.

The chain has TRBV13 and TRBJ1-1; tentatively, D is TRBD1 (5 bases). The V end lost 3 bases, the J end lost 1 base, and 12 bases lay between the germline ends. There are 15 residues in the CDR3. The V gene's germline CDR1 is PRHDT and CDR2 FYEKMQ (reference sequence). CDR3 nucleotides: TGTGCCAGCAGCTTTCCCGGGGGAAGGAACACTGAAGCTTTCTTT. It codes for CASSFPGGRNTEAFF.

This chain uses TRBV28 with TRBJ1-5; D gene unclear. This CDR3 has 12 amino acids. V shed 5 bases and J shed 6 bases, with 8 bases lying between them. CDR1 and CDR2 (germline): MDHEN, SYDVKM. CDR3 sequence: CASSVAGQPQHF. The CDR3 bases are TGTGCCAGCAGTGTGGCAGGTCAGCCCCAGCATTTT.